This record covers a single T cell receptor beta chain. Its antigen is unknown. PCR employed 60 Vbeta and 13 Jbeta primers. The assay was immunoSEQ multiplex PCR, and TCRdb's table has in-frame clones only and misses some. The sample includes around 190,000 clones, 84% of them seen just once. These data originate in a study of cytomegalovirus exposure and HLA in healthy donors. General study results and limits: The presence/absence work took it that sequencing depth was about the same across donors. A link between a missense DCLRE1C variant and TCR beta V- and J-gene trimming emerged from a later analysis.

V gave up 4 bases and J gave up 2 bases, with 11 bases separating them. The CDR3 has 14 residues. CDR1 SGHRS and CDR2 YFSETQ come from the germline V gene. This sequence joins TRBV5-1 and TRBJ2-3, with D uncertain. The sequencing input was PBMCs. The receptor's source is a girl aged 2 to 9 in good health and CMV-seropositive. The CDR3 reads CASSHRSVTDTQYF. For the CDR3, the DNA is TGCGCCAGCAGCCACCGATCGGTCACAGATACGCAGTATTTT.